The T cell receptor (beta chain) described here comes from a study of blood T cell repertoires in COVID-19. About the research overall: Acute and convalescent COVID-19 samples came from the United States, Italy and Spain.

The germline gives CDR1 KGHDR, CDR2 SFDVKD. The V segment lost 5 bases and the J segment 3 bases; nucleotides outside the gene matches: 2. The length of the CDR3 is 14 residues. In the authors' methods: Researchers report that nucleated cell counts were estimated from reference gene primer amplification. Profiling relied on immunoSEQ multiplex PCR, and the TCRdb table lists in-frame clones only, not all of them. V, J and clone size are taken as reported in that table, and D and trimming were inferred from the DNA itself. The table includes around 13,000 clones, 80% to 90% detected once. The TCR originated in a man in his forties or fifties with active COVID-19. This chain connects TRBV24-1 to TRBJ2-7, with 11 bases identical to TRBD1. The sample was peripheral blood. This CDR3 reads CATSAGTGGYEQYF. The CDR3 DNA follows: TGTGCCACCAGTGCCGGGACAGGGGGCTACGAGCAGTACTTC.